This T cell receptor beta chain derives from a study of blood T cell repertoires in COVID-19. Background on the study: There were acute and convalescent COVID-19 samples, and they came from the United States, Italy and Spain. PBMCs, B-cell-depleted T cells, or T cells were the source of the cDNA or gDNA that made up the material.

The sample holds one count of this clone. The germline V gene has CDR1 SGHAT and CDR2 FQNNGV. CDR3 length: 14 residues. V shed 1 base and J 4 bases; nucleotides not matched to a gene: 2. In the authors' workflow: Reference gene primer amplification yielded estimated nucleated cell counts. Measured with immunoSEQ multiplex PCR; TCRdb has only the in-frame clones, and not every one. V, J and clone size are taken as reported in that table, and D and trimming were inferred from the DNA itself. The data hold around 300,000 clones, with approximately 85% observed a single time. The TCR sequence derives from a human donor in a cohort sampled during active COVID-19. The specimen was peripheral blood. The V gene is TRBV11-2, the J gene TRBJ2-3; 7 nucleotides match TRBD2. CDR3 DNA sequence: TGTGCCAGCAGCTTAGGCGGGGGTGCAGATACGCAGTATTTT. As protein: CASSLGGGADTQYF.